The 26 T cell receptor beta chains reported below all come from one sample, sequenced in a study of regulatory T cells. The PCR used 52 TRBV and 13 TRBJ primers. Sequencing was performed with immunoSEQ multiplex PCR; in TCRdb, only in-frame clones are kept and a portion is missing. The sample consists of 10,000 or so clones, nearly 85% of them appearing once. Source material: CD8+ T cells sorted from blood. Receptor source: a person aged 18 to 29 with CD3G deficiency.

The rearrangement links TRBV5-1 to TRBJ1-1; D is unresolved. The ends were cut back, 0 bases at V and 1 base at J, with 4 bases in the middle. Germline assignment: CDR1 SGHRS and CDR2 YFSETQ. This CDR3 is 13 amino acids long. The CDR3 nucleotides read TGCGCCAGCAGCTTGGGGCGGAACACTGAAGCTTTCTTT. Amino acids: CASSLGRNTEAFF.

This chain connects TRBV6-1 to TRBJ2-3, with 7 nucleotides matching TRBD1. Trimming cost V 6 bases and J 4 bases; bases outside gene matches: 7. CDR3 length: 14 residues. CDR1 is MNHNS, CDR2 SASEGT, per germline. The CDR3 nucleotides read TGTGCCAGCAGACAACTGGGACAGTCAGATACGCAGTATTTT. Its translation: CASRQLGQSDTQYF.

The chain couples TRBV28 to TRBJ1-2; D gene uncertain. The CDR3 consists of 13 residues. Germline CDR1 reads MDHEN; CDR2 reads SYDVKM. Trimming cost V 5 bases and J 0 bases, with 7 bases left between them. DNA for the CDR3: TGTGCCAGCAGTAGGGCAGCTAACTATGGCTACACCTTC. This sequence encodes CASSRAANYGYTF.

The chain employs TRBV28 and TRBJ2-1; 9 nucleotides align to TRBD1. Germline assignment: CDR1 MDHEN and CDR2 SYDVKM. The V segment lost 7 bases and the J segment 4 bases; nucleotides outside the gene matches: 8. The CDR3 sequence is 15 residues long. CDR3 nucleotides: TGTGCCAGCACGTCCGGGACAGGGCTATACAATGAGCAGTTCTTC. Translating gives CASTSGTGLYNEQFF.

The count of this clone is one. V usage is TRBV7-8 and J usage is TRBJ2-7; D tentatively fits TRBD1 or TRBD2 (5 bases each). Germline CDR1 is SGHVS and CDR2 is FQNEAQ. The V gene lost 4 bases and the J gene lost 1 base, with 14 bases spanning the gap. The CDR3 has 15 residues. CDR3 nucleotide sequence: TGTGCCAGCAGCTCGGGACGGAAATCTTCCTACGAGCAGTACTTC. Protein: CASSSGRKSSYEQYF.

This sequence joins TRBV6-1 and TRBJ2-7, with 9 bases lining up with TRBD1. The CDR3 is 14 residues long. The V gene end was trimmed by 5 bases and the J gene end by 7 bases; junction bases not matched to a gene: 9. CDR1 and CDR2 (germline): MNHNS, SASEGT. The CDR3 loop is CASSRWDREEEQYF. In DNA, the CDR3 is TGTGCCAGCAGTCGTTGGGACAGGGAAGAGGAGCAGTACTTC.

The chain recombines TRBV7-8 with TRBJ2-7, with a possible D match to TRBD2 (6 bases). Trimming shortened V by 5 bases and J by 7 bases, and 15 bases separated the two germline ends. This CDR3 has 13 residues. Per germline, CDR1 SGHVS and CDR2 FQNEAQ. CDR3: CASSPGTPGEQYF. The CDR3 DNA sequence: TGTGCCAGCAGCCCGGGGACTCCGGGTGAGCAGTACTTC. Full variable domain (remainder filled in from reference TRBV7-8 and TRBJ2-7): GAGVSQSPRYKVAKRGQDVALRCDPISGHVSLFWYQQALGQGPEFLTYFQNEAQLDKSGLPSDRFFAERPEGSVSTLKIQRTQQEDSAVYLCASSPGTPGEQYFGPGTRLTVT.

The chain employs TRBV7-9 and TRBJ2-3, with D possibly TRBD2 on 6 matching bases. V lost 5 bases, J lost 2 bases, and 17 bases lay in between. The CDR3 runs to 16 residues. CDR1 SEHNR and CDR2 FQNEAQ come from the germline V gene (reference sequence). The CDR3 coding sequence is TGTGCCAGCAGCCCCCCCCGCGGGGCCTACACAGATACGCAGTATTTT. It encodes CASSPPRGAYTDTQYF.

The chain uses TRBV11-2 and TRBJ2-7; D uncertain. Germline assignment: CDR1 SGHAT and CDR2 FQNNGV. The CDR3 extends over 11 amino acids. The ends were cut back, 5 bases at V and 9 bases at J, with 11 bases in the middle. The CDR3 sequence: CASSDARRQYF. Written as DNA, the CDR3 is TGTGCCAGCAGCGACGCAAGGCGGCAGTACTTC.

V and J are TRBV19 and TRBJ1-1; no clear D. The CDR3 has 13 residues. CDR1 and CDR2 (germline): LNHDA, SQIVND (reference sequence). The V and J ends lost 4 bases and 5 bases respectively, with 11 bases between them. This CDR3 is CASSRNRQTEAFF. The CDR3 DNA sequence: TGTGCCAGTAGTAGGAACCGACAAACTGAAGCTTTCTTT.

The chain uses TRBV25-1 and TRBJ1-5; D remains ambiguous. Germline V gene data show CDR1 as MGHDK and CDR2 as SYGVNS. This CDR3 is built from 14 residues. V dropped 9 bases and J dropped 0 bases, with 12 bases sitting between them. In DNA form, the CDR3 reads TGTGCCAGTGAATATGTCTATAGCAATCAGCCCCAGCATTTT. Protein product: CASEYVYSNQPQHF.

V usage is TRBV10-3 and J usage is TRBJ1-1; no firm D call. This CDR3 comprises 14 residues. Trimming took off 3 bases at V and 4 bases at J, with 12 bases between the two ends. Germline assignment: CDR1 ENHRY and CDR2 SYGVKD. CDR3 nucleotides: TGTGCCATCAGTGATTCTCTCGGCGGCACTGAAGCTTTCTTT. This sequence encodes CAISDSLGGTEAFF.

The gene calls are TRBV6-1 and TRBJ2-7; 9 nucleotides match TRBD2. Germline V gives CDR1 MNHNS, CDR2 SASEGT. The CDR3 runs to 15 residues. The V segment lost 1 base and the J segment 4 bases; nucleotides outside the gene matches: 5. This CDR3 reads CASSEETSGGYEQYF. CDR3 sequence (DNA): TGTGCCAGCAGTGAAGAGACTAGCGGTGGATACGAGCAGTACTTC.

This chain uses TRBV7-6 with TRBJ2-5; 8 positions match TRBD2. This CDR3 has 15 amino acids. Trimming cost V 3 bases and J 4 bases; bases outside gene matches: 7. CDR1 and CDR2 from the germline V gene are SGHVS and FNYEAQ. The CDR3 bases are TGTGCCAGCAGCTTGGGCGGGGGGCCCGGAGAGACCCAGTACTTC. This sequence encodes CASSLGGGPGETQYF. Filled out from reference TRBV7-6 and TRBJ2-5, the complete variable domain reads GAGVSQSPRYKVTKRGQDVALRCDPISGHVSLYWYRQALGQGPEFLTYFNYEAQQDKSGLPNDRFSAERPEGSISTLTIQRTEQRDSAMYRCASSLGGGPGETQYFGPGTRLLVL.

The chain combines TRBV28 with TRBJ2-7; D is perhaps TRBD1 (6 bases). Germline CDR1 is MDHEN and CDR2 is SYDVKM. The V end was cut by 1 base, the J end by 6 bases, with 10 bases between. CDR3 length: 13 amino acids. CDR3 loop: CASSLYGGSEQYF. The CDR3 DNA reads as TGTGCCAGCAGTTTATATGGGGGCTCCGAGCAGTACTTC.

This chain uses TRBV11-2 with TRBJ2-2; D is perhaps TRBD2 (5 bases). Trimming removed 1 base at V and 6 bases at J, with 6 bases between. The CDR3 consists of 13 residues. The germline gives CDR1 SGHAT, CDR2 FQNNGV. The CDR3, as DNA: TGTGCCAGCAGCTTAGTCGGGGCCGGGGAGCTGTTTTTT. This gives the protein CASSLVGAGELFF.

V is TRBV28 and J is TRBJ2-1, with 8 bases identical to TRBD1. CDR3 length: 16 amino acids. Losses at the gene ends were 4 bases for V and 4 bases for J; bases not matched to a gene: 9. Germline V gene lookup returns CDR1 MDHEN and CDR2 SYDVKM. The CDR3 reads CASSSPSRDRYNEQFF. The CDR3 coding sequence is TGTGCCAGCAGTTCCCCATCCCGGGACAGGTACAATGAGCAGTTCTTC.

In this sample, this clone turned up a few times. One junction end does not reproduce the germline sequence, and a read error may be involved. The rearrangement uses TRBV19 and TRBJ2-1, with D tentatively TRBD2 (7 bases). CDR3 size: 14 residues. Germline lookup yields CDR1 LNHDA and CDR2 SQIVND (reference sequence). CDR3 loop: CASSADILRGPRVF. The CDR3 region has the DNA TGTGCCAGTAGCGCCGACATCCTGCGGGGGCCTAGGGTCTTC.

The CDR3: CASSYEGQGKSEAFF. The CDR3 DNA follows: TGTGCCAGCAGTTACGAAGGGCAGGGCAAGTCTGAAGCTTTCTTT. The genes are TRBV6-6 and TRBJ1-1, with D perhaps matching TRBD1 (5 bases). In germline, CDR1 is MNHNY, CDR2 SVGAGI (reference sequence). V dropped 2 bases and J dropped 6 bases, with 16 bases sitting between them. This CDR3 is 15 amino acids long.

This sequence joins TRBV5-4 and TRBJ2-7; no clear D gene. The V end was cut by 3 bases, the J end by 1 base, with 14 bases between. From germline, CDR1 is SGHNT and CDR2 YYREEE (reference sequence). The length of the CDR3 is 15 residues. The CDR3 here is CASSSLLQFSYEQYF. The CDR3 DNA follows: TGTGCCAGCAGCTCCCTCTTACAGTTTTCCTACGAGCAGTACTTC.

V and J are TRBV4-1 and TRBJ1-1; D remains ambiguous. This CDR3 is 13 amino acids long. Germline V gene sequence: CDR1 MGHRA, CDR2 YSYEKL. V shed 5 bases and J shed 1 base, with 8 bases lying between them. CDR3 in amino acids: CASSRTANTEAFF. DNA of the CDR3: TGCGCCAGCAGCAGGACGGCGAACACTGAAGCTTTCTTT.

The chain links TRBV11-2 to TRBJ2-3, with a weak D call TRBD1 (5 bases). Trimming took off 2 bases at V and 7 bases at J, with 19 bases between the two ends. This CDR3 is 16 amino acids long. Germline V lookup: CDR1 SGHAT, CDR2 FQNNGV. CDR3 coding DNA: TGTGCCAGCAGCTTATCCAGACAGTCACCGTGGAATACGCAGTATTTT. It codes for CASSLSRQSPWNTQYF.

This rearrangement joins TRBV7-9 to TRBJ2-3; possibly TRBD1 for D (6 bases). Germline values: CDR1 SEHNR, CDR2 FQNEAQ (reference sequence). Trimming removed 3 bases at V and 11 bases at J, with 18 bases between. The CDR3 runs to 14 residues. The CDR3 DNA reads TGTGCCAGCAGCTTGGGGTCCAGGGGCGCTCGGCAGTATTTT. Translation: CASSLGSRGARQYF.

The DNA of the CDR3 is TGTGCCAGCAGTTTCCTCGGACTAGCTCATGAGCAGTTCTTC. Its translation is CASSFLGLAHEQFF. This rearrangement joins TRBV28 to TRBJ2-1; 8 nucleotides agree with TRBD2. Losses at the gene ends were 3 bases for V and 8 bases for J; bases not matched to a gene: 6. The length of the CDR3 is 14 residues. Germline V gene lookup returns CDR1 MDHEN and CDR2 SYDVKM.

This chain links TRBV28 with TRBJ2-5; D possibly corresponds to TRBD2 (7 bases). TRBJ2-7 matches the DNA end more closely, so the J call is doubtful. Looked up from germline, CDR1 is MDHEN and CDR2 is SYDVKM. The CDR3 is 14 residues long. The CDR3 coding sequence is TGTGCCAGCGGGAGGGCAGGGGATCCCTACGAGCAGTACTTC. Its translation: CASGRAGDPYEQYF.

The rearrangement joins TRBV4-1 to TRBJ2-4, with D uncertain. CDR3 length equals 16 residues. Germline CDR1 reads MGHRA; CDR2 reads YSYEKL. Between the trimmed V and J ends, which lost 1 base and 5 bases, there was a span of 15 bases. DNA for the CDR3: TGCGCCAGCAGCCAAGGCCTGGGCCTTTATGAAAACATTCAGTACTTC. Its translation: CASSQGLGLYENIQYF.